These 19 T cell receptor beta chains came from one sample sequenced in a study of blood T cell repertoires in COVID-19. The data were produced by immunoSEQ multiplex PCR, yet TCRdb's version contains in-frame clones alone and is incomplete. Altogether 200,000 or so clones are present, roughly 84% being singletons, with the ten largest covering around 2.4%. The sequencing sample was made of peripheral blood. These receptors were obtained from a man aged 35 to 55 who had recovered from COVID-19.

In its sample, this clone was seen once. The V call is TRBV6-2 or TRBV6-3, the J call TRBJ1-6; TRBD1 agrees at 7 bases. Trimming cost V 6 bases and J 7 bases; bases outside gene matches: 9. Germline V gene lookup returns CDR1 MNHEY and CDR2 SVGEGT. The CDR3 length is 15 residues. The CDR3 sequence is CASSSHRGWNSPLHF. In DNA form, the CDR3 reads TGTGCCAGCAGCAGCCACAGGGGATGGAATTCACCCCTCCACTTT.

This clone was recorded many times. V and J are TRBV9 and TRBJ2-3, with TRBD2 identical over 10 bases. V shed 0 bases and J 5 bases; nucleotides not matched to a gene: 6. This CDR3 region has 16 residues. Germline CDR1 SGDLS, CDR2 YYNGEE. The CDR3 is CASSVASGGTGDTQYF. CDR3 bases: TGTGCCAGCAGCGTAGCTAGCGGGGGTACTGGAGATACGCAGTATTTT.

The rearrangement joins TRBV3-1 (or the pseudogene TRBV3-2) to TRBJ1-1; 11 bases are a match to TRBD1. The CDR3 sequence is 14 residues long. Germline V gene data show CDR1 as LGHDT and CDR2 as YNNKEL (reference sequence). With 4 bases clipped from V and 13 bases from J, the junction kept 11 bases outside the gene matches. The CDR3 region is CASSREGQGAIGFF. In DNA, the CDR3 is TGTGCCAGCAGCCGAGAAGGACAGGGGGCGATCGGTTTCTTT.

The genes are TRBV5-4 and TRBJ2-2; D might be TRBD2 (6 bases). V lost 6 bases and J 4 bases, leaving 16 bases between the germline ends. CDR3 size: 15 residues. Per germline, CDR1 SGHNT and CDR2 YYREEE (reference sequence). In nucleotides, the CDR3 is TGTGCCAGCAACTGGAGGGGAGATTCCACCGGGGAGCTGTTTTTT. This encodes CASNWRGDSTGELFF.

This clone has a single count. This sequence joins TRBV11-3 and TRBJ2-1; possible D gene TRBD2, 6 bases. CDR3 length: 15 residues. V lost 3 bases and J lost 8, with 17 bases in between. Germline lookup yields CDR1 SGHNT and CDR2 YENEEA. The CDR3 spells CASSFDGRGMDEQFF. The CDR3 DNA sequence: TGTGCCAGCAGCTTCGACGGGAGAGGTATGGATGAGCAGTTCTTC. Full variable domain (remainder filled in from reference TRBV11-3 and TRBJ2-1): EAGVVQSPRYKIIEKKQPVAFWCNPISGHNTLYWYLQNLGQGPELLIRYENEEAVDDSQLPKDRFSAERLKGVDSTLKIQPAELGDSAVYLCASSFDGRGMDEQFFGPGTRLTVL.

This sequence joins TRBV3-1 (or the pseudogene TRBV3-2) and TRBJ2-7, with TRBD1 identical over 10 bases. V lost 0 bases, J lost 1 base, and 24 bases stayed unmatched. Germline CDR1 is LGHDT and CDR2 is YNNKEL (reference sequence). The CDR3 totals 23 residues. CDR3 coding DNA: TGTGCCAGCAGCCAAGAGAGGGACAGGGGAATAGCGCTTAGTATTGCGTTGTCCTACGAGCAGTACTTC. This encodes CASSQERDRGIALSIALSYEQYF.

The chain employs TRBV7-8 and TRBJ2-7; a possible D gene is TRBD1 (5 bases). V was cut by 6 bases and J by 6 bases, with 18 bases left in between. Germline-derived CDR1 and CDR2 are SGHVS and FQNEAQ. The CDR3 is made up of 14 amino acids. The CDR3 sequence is CASSIQGSGLEQYF. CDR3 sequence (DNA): TGTGCCAGCAGTATCCAGGGAAGTGGCCTCGAGCAGTACTTC.

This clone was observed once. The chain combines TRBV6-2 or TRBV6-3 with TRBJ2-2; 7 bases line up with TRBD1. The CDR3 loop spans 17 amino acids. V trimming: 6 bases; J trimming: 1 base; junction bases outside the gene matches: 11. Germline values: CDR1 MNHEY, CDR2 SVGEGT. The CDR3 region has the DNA TGTGCCAGCAGCGCGACCACAACAGGGGTGAACACCGGGGAGCTGTTTTTT. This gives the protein CASSATTTGVNTGELFF.

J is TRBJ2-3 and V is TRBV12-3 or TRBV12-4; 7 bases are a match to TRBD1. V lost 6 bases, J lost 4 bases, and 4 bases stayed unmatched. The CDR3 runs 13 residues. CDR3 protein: CASSTGAPDTQYF. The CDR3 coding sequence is TGTGCCAGCAGCACAGGGGCCCCAGATACGCAGTATTTT.

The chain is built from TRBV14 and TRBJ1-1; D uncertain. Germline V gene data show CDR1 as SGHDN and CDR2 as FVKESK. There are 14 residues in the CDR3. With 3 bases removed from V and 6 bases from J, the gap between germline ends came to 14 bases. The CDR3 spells CASSQPGGLSEAFF. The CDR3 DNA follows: TGTGCCAGCAGCCAGCCCGGCGGACTTTCTGAAGCTTTCTTT.

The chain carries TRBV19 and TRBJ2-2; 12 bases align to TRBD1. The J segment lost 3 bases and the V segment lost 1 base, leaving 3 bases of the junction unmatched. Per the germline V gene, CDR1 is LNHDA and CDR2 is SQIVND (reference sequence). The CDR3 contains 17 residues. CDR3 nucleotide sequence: TGTGCCAGTAGTATAGGGGGGACAGGGGGCTACACCGGGGAGCTGTTTTTT. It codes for CASSIGGTGGYTGELFF.

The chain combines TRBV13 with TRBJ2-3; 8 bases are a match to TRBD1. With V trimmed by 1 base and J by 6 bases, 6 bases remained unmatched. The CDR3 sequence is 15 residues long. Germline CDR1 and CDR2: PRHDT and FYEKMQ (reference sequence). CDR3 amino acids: CASSLAPGGKDTQYF. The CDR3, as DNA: TGTGCCAGCAGCTTAGCCCCAGGGGGCAAGGATACGCAGTATTTT.

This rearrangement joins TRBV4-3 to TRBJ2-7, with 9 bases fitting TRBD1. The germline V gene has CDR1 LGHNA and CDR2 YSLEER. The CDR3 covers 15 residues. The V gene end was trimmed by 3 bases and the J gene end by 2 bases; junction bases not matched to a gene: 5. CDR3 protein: CASSQERQGAYEQYF. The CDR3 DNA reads TGCGCCAGCAGCCAGGAAAGACAGGGGGCCTACGAGCAGTACTTC.

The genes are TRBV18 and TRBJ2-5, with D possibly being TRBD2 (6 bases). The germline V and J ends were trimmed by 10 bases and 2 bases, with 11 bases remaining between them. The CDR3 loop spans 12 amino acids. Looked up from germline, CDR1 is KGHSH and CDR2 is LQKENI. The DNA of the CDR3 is TGTGCCACCGGAGGGGTTCAAGAGACCCAGTACTTC. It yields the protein CATGGVQETQYF. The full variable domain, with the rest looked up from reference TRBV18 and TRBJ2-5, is NAGVMQNPRHLVRRRGQEARLRCSPMKGHSHVYWYRQLPEEGLKFMVYLQKENIIDESGMPKERFSAEFPKEGPSILRIQQVVRGDSAAYFCATGGVQETQYFGPGTRLLVL.

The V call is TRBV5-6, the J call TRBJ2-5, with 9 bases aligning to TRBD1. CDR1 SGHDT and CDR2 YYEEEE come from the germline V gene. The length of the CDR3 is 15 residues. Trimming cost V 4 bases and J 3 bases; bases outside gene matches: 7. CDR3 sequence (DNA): TGTGCCAGCAGCGTCGTCTGGACAGGGGAAGAGACCCAGTACTTC. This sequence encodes CASSVVWTGEETQYF. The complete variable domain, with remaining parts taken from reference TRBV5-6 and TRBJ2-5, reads DAGVTQSPTHLIKTRGQQVTLRCSPKSGHDTVSWYQQALGQGPQFIFQYYEEEERQRGNFPDRFSGHQFPNYSSELNVNALLLGDSALYLCASSVVWTGEETQYFGPGTRLLVL.

CDR3: CASSSGTGMNTEAFF. DNA of the CDR3: TGTGCCAGCAGCTCGGGGACAGGGATGAACACTGAAGCTTTCTTT. This chain connects TRBV7-2 to TRBJ1-1, with 9 nucleotides matching TRBD1. The V gene's germline CDR1 is SGHTA and CDR2 FQGNSA. The CDR3 is 15 residues long. With 4 bases clipped from V and 0 bases from J, the junction kept 3 bases outside the gene matches.

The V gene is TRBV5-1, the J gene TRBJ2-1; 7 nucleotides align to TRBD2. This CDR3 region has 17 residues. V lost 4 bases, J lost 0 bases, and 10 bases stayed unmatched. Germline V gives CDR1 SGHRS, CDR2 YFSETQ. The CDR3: CASSLLQAGLSYNEQFF. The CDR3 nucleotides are TGCGCCAGCAGCCTTTTACAAGCGGGACTCTCCTACAATGAGCAGTTCTTC. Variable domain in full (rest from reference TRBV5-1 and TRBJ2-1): KAGVTQTPRYLIKTRGQQVTLSCSPISGHRSVSWYQQTPGQGLQFLFEYFSETQRNKGNFPGRFSGRQFSNSRSEMNVSTLELGDSALYLCASSLLQAGLSYNEQFFGPGTRLTVL.

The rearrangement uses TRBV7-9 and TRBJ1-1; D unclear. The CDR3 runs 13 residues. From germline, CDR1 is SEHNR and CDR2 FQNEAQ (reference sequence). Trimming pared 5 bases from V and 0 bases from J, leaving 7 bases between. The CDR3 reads CASSPSLNTEAFF. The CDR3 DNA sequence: TGTGCCAGCAGCCCCTCCCTGAACACTGAAGCTTTCTTT.

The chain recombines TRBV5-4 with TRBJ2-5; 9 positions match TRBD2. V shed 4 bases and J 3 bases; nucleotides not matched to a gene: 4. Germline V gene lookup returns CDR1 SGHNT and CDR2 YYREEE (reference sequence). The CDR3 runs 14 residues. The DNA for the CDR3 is TGTGCCAGCAGCCAACTAGCGGGTAAAGAGACCCAGTACTTC. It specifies CASSQLAGKETQYF.